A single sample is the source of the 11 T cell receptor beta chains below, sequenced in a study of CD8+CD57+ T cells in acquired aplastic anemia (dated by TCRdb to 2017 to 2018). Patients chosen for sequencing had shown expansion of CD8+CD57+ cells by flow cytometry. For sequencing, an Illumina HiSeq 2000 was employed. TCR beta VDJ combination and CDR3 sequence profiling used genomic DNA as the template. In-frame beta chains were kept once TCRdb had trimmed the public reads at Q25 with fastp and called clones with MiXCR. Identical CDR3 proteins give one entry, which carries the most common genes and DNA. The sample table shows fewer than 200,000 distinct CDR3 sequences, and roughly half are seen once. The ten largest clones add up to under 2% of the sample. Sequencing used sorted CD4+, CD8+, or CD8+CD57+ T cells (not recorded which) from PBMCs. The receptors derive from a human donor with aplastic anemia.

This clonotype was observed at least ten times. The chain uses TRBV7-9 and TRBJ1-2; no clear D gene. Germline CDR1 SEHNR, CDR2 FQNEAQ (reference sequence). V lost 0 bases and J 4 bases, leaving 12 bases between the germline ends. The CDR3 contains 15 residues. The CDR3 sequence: CASSLAGGEGYGYTF. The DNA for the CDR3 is TGTGCCAGCAGCTTAGCCGGCGGGGAGGGCTATGGCTACACCTTC.

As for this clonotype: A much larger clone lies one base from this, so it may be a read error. The CDR3 nucleotides are TGTGCCAGCGGCTTGAGGGCCCTAACTACTAGCGGGAGTAGGCATACGCAGTATTTT. Amino acids: CASGLRALTTSGSRHTQYF. The V gene is TRBV5-4, the J gene TRBJ2-3; 11 bases fit TRBD2. CDR1 and CDR2 (germline): SGHNT, YYREEE (reference sequence). The CDR3 totals 19 residues.

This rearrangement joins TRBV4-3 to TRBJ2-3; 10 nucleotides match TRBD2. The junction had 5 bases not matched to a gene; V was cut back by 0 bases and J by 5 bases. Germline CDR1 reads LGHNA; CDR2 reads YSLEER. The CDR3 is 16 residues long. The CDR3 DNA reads TGCGCCAGCAGCCAAGAAGCGGGGGGGCCGAGAGATACGCAGTATTTT. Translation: CASSQEAGGPRDTQYF.

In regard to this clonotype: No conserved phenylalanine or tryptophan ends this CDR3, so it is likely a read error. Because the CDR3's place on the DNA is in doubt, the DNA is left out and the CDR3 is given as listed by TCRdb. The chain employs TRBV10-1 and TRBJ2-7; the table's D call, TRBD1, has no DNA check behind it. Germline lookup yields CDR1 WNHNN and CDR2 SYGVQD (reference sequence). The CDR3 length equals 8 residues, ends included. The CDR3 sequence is CASSGKGQ.

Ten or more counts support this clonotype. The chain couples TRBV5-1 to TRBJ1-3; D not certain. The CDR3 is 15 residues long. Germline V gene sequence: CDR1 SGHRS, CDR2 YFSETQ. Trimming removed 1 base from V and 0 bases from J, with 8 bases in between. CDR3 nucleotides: TGCGCCAGCAGCTTGACAGCCGTCTCTGGAAACACCATATATTTT. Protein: CASSLTAVSGNTIYF.

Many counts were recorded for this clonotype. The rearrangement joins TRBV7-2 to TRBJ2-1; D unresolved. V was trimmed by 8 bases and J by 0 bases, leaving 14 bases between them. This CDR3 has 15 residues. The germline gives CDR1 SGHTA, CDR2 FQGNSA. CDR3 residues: CASWKASYSYNEQFF. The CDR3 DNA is TGTGCCAGCTGGAAAGCCAGCTACTCCTACAATGAGCAGTTCTTC. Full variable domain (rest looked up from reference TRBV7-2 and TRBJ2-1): GAGVSQSPSNKVTEKGKDVELRCDPISGHTALYWYRQSLGQGLEFLIYFQGNSAPDKSGLPSDRFSAERTGGSVSTLTIQRTQQEDSAVYLCASWKASYSYNEQFFGPGTRLTVL.

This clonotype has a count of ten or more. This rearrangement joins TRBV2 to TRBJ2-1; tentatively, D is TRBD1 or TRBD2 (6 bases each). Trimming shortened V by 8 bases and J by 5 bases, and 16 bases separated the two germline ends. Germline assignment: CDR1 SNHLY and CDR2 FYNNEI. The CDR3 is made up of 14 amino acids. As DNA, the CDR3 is TGTGCCAGCTGTCGGGGGCTAGTCAACAATGAGCAGTTCTTC. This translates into CASCRGLVNNEQFF.

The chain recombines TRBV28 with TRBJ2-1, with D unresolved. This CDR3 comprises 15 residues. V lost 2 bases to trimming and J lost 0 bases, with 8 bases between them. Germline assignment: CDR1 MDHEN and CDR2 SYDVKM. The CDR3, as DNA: TGTGCCAGCAGTTTAGCACAGAGCTCCTACAATGAGCAGTTCTTC. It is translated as CASSLAQSSYNEQFF.

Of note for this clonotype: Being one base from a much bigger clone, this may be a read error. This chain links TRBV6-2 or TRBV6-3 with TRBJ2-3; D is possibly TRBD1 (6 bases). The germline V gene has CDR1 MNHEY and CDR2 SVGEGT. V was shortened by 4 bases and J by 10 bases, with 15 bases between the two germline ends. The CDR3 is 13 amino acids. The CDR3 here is CASSSGRGLAQYF. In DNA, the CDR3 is TGTGCCAGCAGTTCGGGCAGGGGTTTAGCGCAGTATTTT.

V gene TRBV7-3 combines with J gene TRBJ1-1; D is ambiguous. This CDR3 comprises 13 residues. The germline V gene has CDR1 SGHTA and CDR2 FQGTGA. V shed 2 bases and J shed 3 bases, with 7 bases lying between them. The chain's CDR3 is CASSLAAYTEAFF. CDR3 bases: TGTGCCAGCAGCTTAGCCGCTTACACTGAAGCTTTCTTT.

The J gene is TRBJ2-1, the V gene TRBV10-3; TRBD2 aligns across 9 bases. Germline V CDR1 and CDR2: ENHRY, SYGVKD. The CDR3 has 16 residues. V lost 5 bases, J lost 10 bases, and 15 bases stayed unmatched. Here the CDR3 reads CAISSEEASGMIEQFF. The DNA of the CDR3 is TGTGCCATCAGTAGTGAAGAGGCTAGCGGGATGATAGAGCAGTTCTTC.